This T cell receptor (beta chain) comes out of a study of cytomegalovirus exposure and HLA in healthy donors (dated by TCRdb to the late 2010s). Broadly, across the study: An earlier analysis of around 600 of the donors reported 250 to 350 Gb of sequence data and 120 million or so unique TCR beta sequences from roughly 180 million T cells. Approximately 300 gigabases of sequencing data and 91 million or so unique TCR sequences made up an early release that covered roughly 670 HLA-typed donors. Among the roughly 380 genotyped donors, 75% to 90% belonged to the genetic ancestry cluster associated with self-reported Caucasian donors. The study was designed to test whether signatures of past pathogen exposure could be identified by cataloging public T cell receptors. The study profiled the T cell repertoires of about 640 subjects by immunosequencing and related them to cytomegalovirus serostatus. Besides the first cohort of under 700 subjects, a separate validation cohort made up of 120 different subjects was used. The study combined high-throughput TCR immunosequencing, statistical association of individual TCRs with disease status, and machine learning to predict cytomegalovirus infection status. In a later analysis, previously published TCR beta repertoires from 550 to 700 donors were re-analyzed and high-resolution HLA genotyping was added so that TCR occurrence patterns could be studied. Rather than using new phenotypic data, the later analysis identified candidate immune exposures from TCR beta sequences and from how often those sequences occurred across donors. In an earlier analysis of a few hundred of the donors, high-throughput TCR beta sequencing was used to judge whether each TCR beta V gene segment behaved as functional or pseudogenic. Donor age, sex, ethnicity and CMV serostatus were collected together with the repertoire data. A later genetic analysis took genome-wide SNP genotypes for about 55% of the 666 donors and used that subset as a discovery cohort. Every discovery cohort repertoire had been produced on one sequencing platform. Both class I and class II loci were covered by HLA typing, at four-digit resolution. The number of typed donors differed by locus: roughly 629-640 for A, B, C, DRB1 and DQB1; 522 for DQA1; 606 for DPA1; and some 450 for DPB1. Roughly 5 DR-DQ haplotypes were handled as single units for association and clustering, since linkage in the cohort was strong. On average, roughly 250,000 unique TCR beta nucleotide sequences were sequenced per donor among 398 genotyped donors of the cohort, with 15% to 20% of those sequences being non-productive. General study outcomes and caveats: Cytomegalovirus status was reported to be diagnosed by the classifier with high specificity and sensitivity in both the original and validation cohorts. A further reported finding was that TCR beta sequences accurately predicted the HLA-A and HLA-B alleles for most subjects in the first cohort. HLA typing was unavailable for some donors at each locus, so association tests used only the typed subset. In an earlier analysis of approximately 590 of the donors, most TCR beta V segments appeared in productive rearrangements about 87% or about 30% of the time, broadly matching IMGT annotations. In a later analysis, some 17,000 TCR beta sequences were associated with specific HLA alleles at a false discovery rate of 0.05. Correlated functional status among segregating V segments might be attributable to linkage disequilibrium, but an unknown experimental factor could not be ruled out. The presence/absence analyses assumed that sequencing depth was roughly uniform across donors, and that assumption may not be true. A cluster of highly shared sequence variants was judged likely to represent a technical artifact of the sequencing pipeline. Most TCR sequences were observed very rarely across donors, whereas some public TCRs were present in many individuals. In a later analysis, TCR association rates were found to vary across HLA loci, with the most associated TCRs seen for DRB1 alleles and the fewest for HLA-C alleles. Strong co-occurrence of HLA alleles, especially DR and DQ, made assigning TCR associations to individual alleles difficult. Three of the identified cytomegalovirus-associated TCR beta chains were confirmed in vitro to be specific for cytomegalovirus antigens. A later genetic analysis reported fewer N-insertions in productive TCRs among donors in an Asian-associated ancestry cluster than the roughly 700-donor mean. A total of about 180 TCR beta chains were listed by the study as associated with cytomegalovirus. According to a later analysis, most CMV-associated TCR beta chains appeared to be HLA-restricted, and the HLA associations seemed to be driven largely by CMV exposure. In a later analysis, HLA-associated TCR beta chains showed more clonal expansion and lower generation probabilities than non-associated chains that were equally common. Several of the top co-occurrence clusters appeared to be linked to parvovirus B19, influenza, CMV and Epstein-Barr virus, according to a later analysis. Because the 87-base-pair reads could not distinguish some IMGT-functional V segments, including TRBV6-2 and TRBV6-3, those segments were excluded. In a later genetic analysis, a missense DCLRE1C variant was associated with V-gene and J-gene trimming of TCR beta chains, and the association was replicated in an independent cohort. CMV serostatus was the only immune exposure information available for the cohort. The authors suggested that the approach could potentially be generalized to other disease states and immunological phenotypes. Because counts were too low, some 17 rarely observed V segments, including chromosome 9 orphons, were left out of the earlier analysis of about 620 of the donors. In this cohort, only TCR beta chains were sequenced, and detectable features were limited by the absence of alpha or paired-chain data.

In the germline V gene, CDR1 corresponds to SQVTM and CDR2 to ANQGSEA. The cysteine opens and the phenylalanine closes a CDR3 of 13 amino acids. The retained sequence is limited to the CDR3, 39 bases, with the frame set at the first base. Between the V and J ends, shortened by 4 bases and 5 bases respectively, the junction contains 11 bases. Library preparation employed the immunoSEQ multiplex PCR assay. A mixture of 60 forward primers for TCR Vbeta segments and 13 reverse primers for TCR Jbeta segments was used in the multiplex PCR. The CDR3 region of rearranged TCR beta genes was amplified from genomic DNA by a multiplex PCR assay. On the Illumina HiSeq System, the amplified TCR beta libraries were sequenced as 87-base-pair reads. Under the source paper's analysis protocol: A later analysis tallied roughly 76 million unique TCR beta chains across the 700 or so repertoires, and around 9.9 million of those chains were shared by two or more donors. Raw reads were error-corrected and collapsed into unique sequences with a nearest-neighbor algorithm that merged closely related sequences to remove PCR and sequencing errors. CDR3 sequences were aligned to IMGT reference sequences to assign V, D and J gene segments. For a sequence to be retained, a match of at least six nucleotides to both a V gene segment and a J gene segment was required. A rearrangement counted as productive if the CDR3 had no stop codons and remained in frame with V and J, and every other rearrangement counted as non-productive. CDR3 was defined by IMGT convention, running from the second conserved V-encoded cysteine to the conserved J-encoded phenylalanine. Sequences without an unambiguous match to a single V gene segment were excluded from the earlier analysis of 450 to 750 of the donors. In an earlier analysis of about 590 of the donors, a V segment was called functional when productive rearrangements were above 56.7%, and segregating when the standard deviation between donors exceeded 5%. A statistical classification framework was built to diagnose cytomegalovirus status from the catalog of TCR beta chain sequences. A later analysis assigned V and J genes by comparing TCR nucleotide sequences with IMGT/GENE-DB human TR gene sequences. In a later analysis, CDR3 sequences and most-parsimonious VDJ recombination scenarios were assigned using the TCRdist pipeline. In a later analysis, every TCR beta chain was defined by the combination of its CDR3 amino acid sequence and its V-gene family, and reads without a unique V-gene family were dropped. To address suspected cross-contamination and a sequencing artifact, a later analysis removed roughly 640 highly shared, low-generation-probability nucleotide sequences. A later analysis calculated a clonal expansion index for each public chain from normalized within-repertoire ranks of inferred template counts. In a later analysis, generation probabilities were computed with a VDJ recombination model fitted to out-of-frame rearrangements, and the resulting probabilities were checked against IGoR. In a later analysis, TCR-TCR, TCR-HLA and TCR-CMV co-occurrence was scored with hypergeometric tests, and a repertoire-size bias correction was applied to TCR pairs. To estimate false discovery rates, a later analysis permuted the HLA or CMV assignments 20 times. A later analysis grouped co-occurring TCRs with DBSCAN, adding TCRdist sequence similarity when clustering within HLA-allele-positive subsets. Repertoires with fewer than 30,000 or more than 120,000 public chains, plus five repertoires with anomalous nucleotide sharing, were excluded from co-occurrence clustering. The table was pulled from immuneACCESS by TCRdb, which kept in-frame rearrangements only. Such tables lose some clones; where checked, under half of the loss comes from unresolved V genes, and the rest has no known cause. V and J calls plus clone size are reproduced from that table; the DNA served to infer D and trimming. A total of 100,000 to 150,000 clones appear in this sample, 73% of them only once. The ten top clones hold more than 4.5% of the sample.

This clone was seen a single time. It lacks a known antigen. Within one base of it there is no much larger clone, and no base qualities were kept. The cohort comprised around 700 healthy bone marrow donors. At the time of sampling, every cohort member was nominally healthy, though immune exposures that went unrecorded were likely present. The donor was CMV seropositive and belonged to the group of 250 to 300 seropositive cohort members. A peripheral blood sample was collected from each donor, and TCR beta sequencing was performed on peripheral blood mononuclear cells. The Qiagen DNeasy Blood Extraction Kit was used to extract genomic DNA from the blood cell samples.

The chain is encoded by TRBV29-1 joined to TRBJ1-4; no D gene can be assigned with confidence. The sample taken for sequencing was PBMCs. The sequence was collected from a man aged 60 to 69 in good health and CMV-seropositive. The nucleotide sequence reads as follows: TGCAGCGTTGGGCGGGCACCGAATGAAAAACTGTTTTTT. It encodes CSVGRAPNEKLFF.